Below, one TCR beta chain is given with its context. Germline values: CDR1 SGHKS, CDR2 YYEKEE (reference sequence). V dropped 5 bases and J dropped 1; count of bases not matched to a gene: 3. This CDR3 is built from 15 residues. Generation of TCR cDNA used 5'RACE template switching (which added a universal primer site and UMIs). MiXCR was run by TCRdb on the 5' RACE reads, yielding one entry per CDR3 protein. The sample yields roughly 56,000 distinct CDR3 sequences, around 6.2% seen once. The sample is drawn from a study of T cells after yellow fever vaccination. About the research overall: Any fraction with a low cell number was prepared using SMART-Seq v4 Ultra Low Input. General study points: Repertoires obtained by FACS sorting could include abundant clonotypes that entered as contaminants from the bulk population.

The specimen was PBMCs, either bulk or a sorted T-cell subset (CD4+, CD8+, memory, or dextramer-sorted; not recorded which), collected on the day of the yellow fever booster vaccination. The rearrangement uses TRBV5-5 and TRBJ2-2; 9 positions agree with TRBD1. This TCR was recovered from a man younger than 30 who received the YFV17D yellow fever vaccine. The CDR3 region is CASRRGQGNTGELFF. The CDR3 DNA reads as TGTGCCAGCAGACGGGGACAGGGGAACACCGGGGAGCTGTTTTTT.